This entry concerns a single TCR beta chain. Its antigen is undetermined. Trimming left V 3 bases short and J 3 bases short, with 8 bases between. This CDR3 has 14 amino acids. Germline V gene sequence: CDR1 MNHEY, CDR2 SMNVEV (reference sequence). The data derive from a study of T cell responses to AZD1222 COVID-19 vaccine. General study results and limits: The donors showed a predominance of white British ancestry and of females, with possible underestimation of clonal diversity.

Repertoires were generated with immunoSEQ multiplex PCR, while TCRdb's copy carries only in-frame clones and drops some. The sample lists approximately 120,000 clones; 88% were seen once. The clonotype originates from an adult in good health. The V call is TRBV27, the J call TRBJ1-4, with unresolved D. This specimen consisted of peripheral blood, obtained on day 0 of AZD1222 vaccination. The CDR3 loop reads CASSLVGANEKLFF. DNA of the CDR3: TGTGCCAGCAGTTTGGTCGGGGCTAATGAAAAACTGTTTTTT. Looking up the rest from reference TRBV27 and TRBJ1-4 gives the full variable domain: EAQVTQNPRYLITVTGKKLTVTCSQNMNHEYMSWYRQDPGLGLRQIYYSMNVEVTDKGDVPEGYKVSRKEKRNFPLILESPSPNQTSLYFCASSLVGANEKLFFGSGTQLSVL.